This T cell receptor beta chain appears in the sequencing data of a study of PD-1 blockade in classical Hodgkin lymphoma. About the research overall: Once every 2 weeks, patients received intravenous nivolumab at 3 mg/kg. Study results and limitations: CD4+ TCR diversity climbed significantly by C4D1, unlike CD8+ TCR diversity. According to reports, newly diagnosed patients had lower baseline TCR diversity than healthy donors, and relapsed/refractory patients had lower baseline TCR diversity still. Still unresolved is the cause of the repertoire differences, which may be disease activity or prior therapy.

To note about this clone: Its antigen is not identified.

Assay: immunoSEQ multiplex PCR; the TCRdb copy retains only in-frame clones and omits some. The sample consists of about 62,000 clones, approximately 88% of them appearing once. No patient escaped relapse after autologous stem cell transplantation, and brentuximab vedotin exposure varied. The clonotype originates from a human donor with classical Hodgkin lymphoma. The material was peripheral blood mononuclear cells (PBMCs), obtained at baseline.

The CDR3 bases are TGTGCCAGCAGCTTAGTGGGGGGCGCTAACTACGAGCAGTACTTC. This codes for CASSLVGGANYEQYF. This chain connects TRBV7-9 to TRBJ2-7, with D perhaps being TRBD1 or TRBD2 (6 bases each). The germline gives CDR1 SEHNR, CDR2 FQNEAQ (reference sequence). V lost 1 base to trimming and J lost 3 bases, with 13 bases between them. The CDR3 extends over 15 amino acids. The full variable domain, completed using reference TRBV7-9 and TRBJ2-7, is DTGVSQNPRHKITKRGQNVTFRCDPISEHNRLYWYRQTLGQGPEFLTYFQNEAQLEKSRLLSDRFSAERPKGSFSTLEIQRTEQGDSAMYLCASSLVGGANYEQYFGPGTRLTVT.